This T cell receptor (beta chain) is from a study of CD8+ T cells in alopecia areata. Study-wide context: Treated patients received oral tofacitinib, 5 to 10 mg twice daily. Study-level results: Within the top 100, expanded CD8+ clones significantly decreased with tofacitinib, as did scalp clonality. With patients, TCR sharing proved less clear than in mice, a difference possibly related to HLA.

Specified treatment: oral pan-JAK inhibitor, 5-10 mg twice daily. Reverse transcription of extracted RNA yielded cDNA, which provided the sequencing template. Produced via immunoSEQ multiplex PCR; TCRdb's table is partial and in-frame only. The sample lists about 210,000 clones, about 58% occurring once. In the case of this clone: Its antigen is unidentified. The junction differs from germline at one of its ends, possibly a read error.

Germline values: CDR1 GTSNPN, CDR2 SVGIG (reference sequence). CDR3 length: 15 amino acids. The source is a human donor with alopecia areata. The V gene is TRBV30, the J gene TRBJ2-1; TRBD2 aligns across 8 bases. Material: CD4+ T cells sorted from blood, obtained at week 4, from a patient treated with tofacitinib. This chain's CDR3 is CAWSPSPGGSNGQFF. Here the CDR3 DNA reads TGTGCCTGGAGTCCCTCCCCGGGGGGGAGCAATGGGCAGTTCTTC.